Below, 18 T cell receptor beta chains from the same sample are listed, as sequenced in a study of cytomegalovirus exposure and HLA in healthy donors. PCR employed 60 Vbeta and 13 Jbeta primers. TCRdb's table, derived via immunoSEQ multiplex PCR, lists solely in-frame clones and lacks some. The table gives approximately 72,000 clones; the top ten clones make up about 2.9% of it. Sequences were obtained from PBMCs. Source of these receptors: a man in his forties or fifties in good health and CMV-seronegative.

This chain joins TRBV27 and TRBJ1-2; TRBD1 matches at 8 bases. J gave up 5 bases and V 4 bases, and 6 bases lay outside the gene matches. Germline loops: CDR1 MNHEY, CDR2 SMNVEV (reference sequence). This CDR3 region has 14 residues. The CDR3 here is CASSSGQGWYGYTF. CDR3 coding DNA: TGTGCCAGCAGTTCCGGACAGGGCTGGTATGGCTACACCTTC.

V gene TRBV11-3 combines with J gene TRBJ1-4; 8 positions agree with TRBD1. Germline CDR1 and CDR2: SGHNT and YENEEA. The CDR3 contains 17 residues. V lost 5 bases and J lost 2; bases outside the gene matches: 10. The CDR3 bases are TGTGCCAGCAGCCCAACTACCCGGACAGGGACTAATGAAAAACTGTTTTTT. The encoded protein is CASSPTTRTGTNEKLFF.

The V and J genes are TRBV19 and TRBJ2-5; no clear D. The DNA end lines up better with TRBJ2-7; the J call may be wrong. Germline loops: CDR1 LNHDA, CDR2 SQIVND (reference sequence). There are 13 residues in the CDR3. The CDR3 nucleotides read TGTGCCAGTAGCATGCCAGGAAAATACGAGCAGTACTTC. Its translation: CASSMPGKYEQYF.

The V call is TRBV5-1, the J call TRBJ1-1, with TRBD1 as a possible D gene (6 bases). Germline lookup yields CDR1 SGHRS and CDR2 YFSETQ. The ends were cut back, 1 base at V and 4 bases at J, with 14 bases in the middle. The CDR3 covers 15 residues. CDR3 protein: CASSLSEGGTTEAFF. The CDR3 nucleotides read TGCGCCAGCAGCTTGTCAGAAGGGGGAACCACTGAAGCTTTCTTT.

In nucleotides, the CDR3 is TGTGCCAGCAGCCATGGGGACAGGGACTCCTACGAGCAGTACTTC. It yields the protein CASSHGDRDSYEQYF. This sequence joins TRBV5-8 and TRBJ2-7; TRBD1 matches 9 bases. This CDR3 spans 15 amino acids. V lost 4 bases to trimming and J lost 0 bases; unmatched junction nucleotides: 5. Looked up from germline, CDR1 is SGHTS and CDR2 is YDEGEE.

The chain joins TRBV9 to TRBJ1-2; D is possibly TRBD1 (5 bases). The CDR3 length is 14 residues. From germline, CDR1 is SGDLS and CDR2 YYNGEE. V shed 0 bases and J shed 3 bases, with 9 bases lying between them. The CDR3 nucleotides are TGTGCCAGCAGCGTAGATAGCAGGGACTATGGCTACACCTTC. Translated, it gives CASSVDSRDYGYTF.

The chain combines TRBV28 with TRBJ2-7, with 7 bases that match TRBD1. The germline CDR1 and CDR2 sequences are MDHEN and SYDVKM. The length of the CDR3 is 14 residues. After removal of 8 bases from V and 2 bases from J, the junction contained 9 bases not matched to a gene. The CDR3, as DNA: TGTGCCAGCCGCCCCGGGGACAGTCCCTACGAGCAGTACTTC. Translating it yields CASRPGDSPYEQYF.

The gene calls are TRBV28 and TRBJ2-1; D is ambiguous. Trimming stripped 7 bases from V and 7 bases from J, with 5 bases between. Germline-derived CDR1 and CDR2 are MDHEN and SYDVKM. CDR3 length: 10 residues. The CDR3 region has the DNA TGTGCCAGCACCGGGAATGAGCAGTTCTTC. This sequence encodes CASTGNEQFF.

The V gene is TRBV6-1, the J gene TRBJ2-6; D might be TRBD1 (5 bases). Between the trimmed V and J ends, which lost 5 bases and 15 bases, there was a span of 20 bases. The germline V gene encodes CDR1 MNHNS and CDR2 SASEGT. This CDR3 is 14 amino acids long. The DNA for the CDR3 is TGTGCCAGCAGTCCGCGACCCTCGGACACGCGCCTGACTTTC. This translates into CASSPRPSDTRLTF.

The chain employs TRBV4-1 and TRBJ1-4; D gene uncertain. Trimming stripped 3 bases from V and 8 bases from J, with 19 bases between. The germline V gene encodes CDR1 MGHRA and CDR2 YSYEKL. The length of the CDR3 is 16 residues. DNA of the CDR3: TGCGCCAGCAGCCACCCTCAAGTAGGCGGGATGGAAAAACTGTTTTTT. Its translation: CASSHPQVGGMEKLFF.

This rearrangement joins TRBV6-5 to TRBJ1-5, with 7 nucleotides matching TRBD1. CDR3 size: 15 residues. Germline trimming cut 6 bases from V and 0 bases from J; bases unmatched to any gene: 5. The germline V gene has CDR1 MNHEY and CDR2 SVGAGI. CDR3 loop: CASRTGQISNQPQHF. In DNA form, the CDR3 reads TGTGCCAGCAGAACGGGACAGATTAGCAATCAGCCCCAGCATTTT.

This sequence joins TRBV29-1 and TRBJ2-7, with 10 bases that match TRBD2. Per the germline V gene, CDR1 is SQVTM and CDR2 is ANQGSEA. CDR3 length: 16 residues. With 2 bases clipped from V and 0 bases from J, the junction kept 7 bases outside the gene matches. The CDR3 bases are TGCAGCGTTGAACTAGCGGGGGCCATCAGCTCCTACGAGCAGTACTTC. It codes for CSVELAGAISSYEQYF.

The chain carries TRBV6-5 and TRBJ2-1, with 7 bases matching TRBD2. Germline trimming cut 7 bases from V and 0 bases from J; bases unmatched to any gene: 6. This CDR3 spans 15 amino acids. Germline V CDR1 and CDR2: MNHEY, SVGAGI. In DNA form, the CDR3 reads TGTGCCAGCAACACCGGCGGGAGCTCCTACAATGAGCAGTTCTTC. Amino acid sequence: CASNTGGSSYNEQFF.

The rearrangement links TRBV28 to TRBJ1-2; 9 nucleotides agree with TRBD1. Unmatched junction bases numbered 13, after V lost 6 bases and J lost 8 bases. Germline-derived CDR1 and CDR2 are MDHEN and SYDVKM. The CDR3 length is 15 residues. In nucleotides, the CDR3 is TGTGCCAGCAGGATCTTGACCCGGACAGGGGACGGCTACACCTTC. As protein: CASRILTRTGDGYTF.

This chain connects TRBV11-2 to TRBJ2-5, with D unresolved. CDR1 is SGHAT, CDR2 FQNNGV, per germline. Trimming removed 5 bases at V and 2 bases at J, with 12 bases between. CDR3 length: 14 residues. CDR3 bases: TGTGCCAGCAGCCCTGTAAACAGACAAGAGACCCAGTACTTC. This gives the protein CASSPVNRQETQYF.

With regard to this clone: The junction shows a germline mismatch at one end, possibly a read error. J is TRBJ1-6 and V is TRBV30; unclear D gene. Germline V lookup: CDR1 GTSNPN, CDR2 SVGIG (reference sequence). This CDR3 has 14 residues. The CDR3 DNA sequence: TGTGCCTGCACTCGAGGCTCCTATAATTCACCCCCCCACTTT. Translation: CACTRGSYNSPPHF.

The chain uses TRBV5-1 and TRBJ1-1; TRBD1 matches 8 bases. This CDR3 contains 15 residues. Losses at the gene ends were 0 bases for V and 2 bases for J; bases not matched to a gene: 3. Per the germline V gene, CDR1 is SGHRS and CDR2 is YFSETQ. CDR3 protein: CASSLVGTGNTEAFF. The DNA of the CDR3 is TGCGCCAGCAGCTTGGTGGGGACAGGTAACACTGAAGCTTTCTTT.

The chain has TRBV9 and TRBJ1-2; TRBD1 matches at 8 bases. Per the germline V gene, CDR1 is SGDLS and CDR2 is YYNGEE. The CDR3 has 14 amino acids. With V trimmed by 3 bases and J by 3 bases, 4 bases remained unmatched. The CDR3 DNA sequence: TGTGCCAGCAGCGGTTACAGGGGGGACTATGGCTACACCTTC. As protein: CASSGYRGDYGYTF.